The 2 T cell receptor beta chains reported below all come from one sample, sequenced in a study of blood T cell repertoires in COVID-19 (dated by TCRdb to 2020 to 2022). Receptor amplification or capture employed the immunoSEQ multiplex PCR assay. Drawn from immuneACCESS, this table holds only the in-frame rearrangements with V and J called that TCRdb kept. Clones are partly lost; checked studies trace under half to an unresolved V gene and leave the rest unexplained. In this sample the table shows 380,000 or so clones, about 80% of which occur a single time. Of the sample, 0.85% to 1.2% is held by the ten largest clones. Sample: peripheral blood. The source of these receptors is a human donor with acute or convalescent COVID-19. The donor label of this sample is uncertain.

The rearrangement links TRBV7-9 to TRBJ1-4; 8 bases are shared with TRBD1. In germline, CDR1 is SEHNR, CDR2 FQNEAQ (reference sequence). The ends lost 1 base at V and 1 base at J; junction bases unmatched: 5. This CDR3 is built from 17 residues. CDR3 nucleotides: TGTGCCAGCAGCTTAGGACAGGGGCGAAGAACTAATGAAAAACTGTTTTTT. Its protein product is CASSLGQGRRTNEKLFF.

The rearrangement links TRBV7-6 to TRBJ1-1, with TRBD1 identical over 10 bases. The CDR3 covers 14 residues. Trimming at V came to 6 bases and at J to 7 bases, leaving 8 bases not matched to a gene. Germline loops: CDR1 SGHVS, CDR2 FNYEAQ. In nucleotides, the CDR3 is TGTGCCAGCAGACACGGACAGGGGGTATTTGAAGCTTTCTTT. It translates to CASRHGQGVFEAFF.